Each of the 19 T cell receptor beta chains below was sequenced from the same sample in a study of CD8 T cells in ankylosing spondylitis. Each CDR3 protein is one row after TCRdb ran MiXCR on the 5' RACE reads. The sample has about 140,000 distinct CDR3 sequences; 7% to 10% are singletons. Material: synovial fluid, either unsorted or a sorted T cell fraction (not recorded which). The source of these receptors is a male donor with ankylosing spondylitis.

This clonotype came up many times. The chain recombines TRBV9 with TRBJ2-1; the match to TRBD2 covers 13 bases. The CDR3 covers 17 residues. The V gene's germline CDR1 is SGDLS and CDR2 YYNGEE. V trimming: 0 bases; J trimming: 5 bases; junction bases outside the gene matches: 5. In nucleotides, the CDR3 is TGTGCCAGCAGCGTAGCTACTAGCGGGGGGGGGGACAATGAGCAGTTCTTC. Its translation is CASSVATSGGGDNEQFF.

Details on this clonotype: At one boundary the junction diverges from the germline segment, which might be a read error. J is TRBJ2-7 and V is TRBV6-5; D possibly matches TRBD1 or TRBD2 (5 bases each). This CDR3 has 13 amino acids. Looked up from germline, CDR1 is MNHEY and CDR2 is SVGAGI. In DNA, the CDR3 is TGTGCCAGCAGTTACGCTCGTACGTGGGACCTTCTCTTC. Translated, it gives CASSYARTWDLLF.

This clonotype appeared a few times. This CDR3 is CASSVADGEGPQHF. The CDR3 coding sequence is TGTGCCAGCAGCGTAGCGGATGGAGAAGGGCCCCAGCATTTT. The V and J genes are TRBV9 and TRBJ1-5; D unclear. Trimming left V 0 bases short and J 9 bases short, with 13 bases between. The CDR3 runs 14 residues. CDR1 and CDR2 from the germline V gene are SGDLS and YYNGEE.

This clonotype was recorded at least ten times. V gene TRBV6-1 combines with J gene TRBJ1-1; D remains ambiguous. The CDR3 contains 13 residues. Trimming cost V 5 bases and J 0 bases, with 7 bases left between them. Germline V gene data show CDR1 as MNHNS and CDR2 as SASEGT. The CDR3 DNA follows: TGTGCCAGCAGTCCCCTGATGAACACTGAAGCTTTCTTT. Translating gives CASSPLMNTEAFF.

In its sample, this clonotype was seen many times. V and J are TRBV9 and TRBJ1-6, with D possibly matching TRBD1 (6 bases). The CDR3 covers 16 residues. Germline V lookup: CDR1 SGDLS, CDR2 YYNGEE. With 4 bases removed from V and 10 bases from J, the gap between germline ends came to 21 bases. The CDR3 bases are TGTGCCAGCAGCCCCGACCCGAGGGGGGGTTACTCACCCCTCCACTTT. Its protein product is CASSPDPRGGYSPLHF.

This clonotype occurred many times. The gene calls are TRBV20-1 and TRBJ2-1, with TRBD2 matching over 7 bases. Germline loops: CDR1 DFQATT, CDR2 SNEGSKA (reference sequence). This CDR3 comprises 15 residues. The V and J ends lost 1 base and 4 bases, in that order; junction bases with no gene match: 7. The CDR3 region has the DNA TGCAGTGCTAGAGTAGCGGGCCACCTTTACAATGAGCAGTTCTTC. Its protein is CSARVAGHLYNEQFF.

This clonotype was counted at least ten times. The genes are TRBV3-1 and TRBJ2-7, with a weak D call TRBD1 (5 bases). Germline-derived CDR1 and CDR2 are LGHDT and YNNKEL (reference sequence). The V end was cut by 0 bases, the J end by 1 base, with 10 bases between. The CDR3 contains 15 residues. The CDR3 here is CASSQDFDSSYEQYF. In DNA, the CDR3 is TGTGCCAGCAGCCAAGATTTCGACAGTTCCTACGAGCAGTACTTC.

In its sample, this clonotype was seen many times. The chain recombines TRBV7-2 with TRBJ2-3, with D perhaps matching TRBD2 (7 bases). The CDR3 spans 15 residues. Trimming left V 5 bases short and J 3 bases short, with 15 bases between. Germline-derived CDR1 and CDR2 are SGHTA and FQGNSA. This chain's CDR3 is CASSPQGGGTDTQYF. For the CDR3, the DNA is TGTGCCAGCAGCCCTCAGGGAGGGGGGACAGATACGCAGTATTTT.

This clonotype was recorded at least ten times. This chain uses TRBV18 with TRBJ2-7; 8 bases are a match to TRBD1. Per the germline V gene, CDR1 is KGHSH and CDR2 is LQKENI. The CDR3 length is 16 residues. J was trimmed by 1 base and V by 3 bases; bases with no gene match: 8. CDR3 nucleotides: TGTGCCAGCTCACCCCTTGGACAGGGCGTTTCCTACGAGCAGTACTTC. The encoded protein is CASSPLGQGVSYEQYF.

This clonotype was observed at least ten times. The V gene is TRBV28, the J gene TRBJ1-4; 8 nucleotides agree with TRBD1. The germline V gene has CDR1 MDHEN and CDR2 SYDVKM. V shed 5 bases, J shed 3 bases, and the junction held 5 bases outside the gene matches. CDR3 length: 15 amino acids. This CDR3 is CASSPTGASNEKLFF. CDR3 in DNA: TGTGCCAGCAGTCCGACAGGGGCCTCTAATGAAAAACTGTTTTTT.

This clonotype was seen repeatedly, ten times or more. The chain carries TRBV29-1 and TRBJ2-1; TRBD2 might be the D (6 bases). CDR3 length equals 12 residues. The germline V gene has CDR1 SQVTM and CDR2 ANQGSEA. Trimming removed 3 bases from V and 4 bases from J, with 7 bases in between. The CDR3 nucleotides are TGCAGCGTTGAGGGAGGATACAATGAGCAGTTCTTC. It is translated as CSVEGGYNEQFF.

Ten or more counts support this clonotype. The chain uses TRBV20-1 and TRBJ2-1; D remains unclear. This CDR3 has 11 amino acids. Germline assignment: CDR1 DFQATT and CDR2 SNEGSKA (reference sequence). Trimming removed 5 bases from V and 12 bases from J, with 14 bases in between. DNA of the CDR3: TGCAGTGCTGAGGCACCTTCAGGGCAGTTCTTC. Protein product: CSAEAPSGQFF.

This clonotype was counted only a few times. J is TRBJ2-5 and V is TRBV27; perhaps TRBD2 as D (6 bases). Trimming removed 5 bases from V and 1 base from J, with 11 bases in between. This CDR3 is 14 amino acids long. Germline V CDR1 and CDR2: MNHEY, SMNVEV (reference sequence). The chain's CDR3 is CASSPRGIQETQYF. The CDR3, as DNA: TGTGCCAGCAGTCCCCGCGGGATCCAAGAGACCCAGTACTTC.

The rearrangement links TRBV20-1 to TRBJ1-5; no reliable D call. This CDR3 spans 12 amino acids. Germline loops: CDR1 DFQATT, CDR2 SNEGSKA (reference sequence). V was shortened by 5 bases and J by 5 bases, with 10 bases between the two germline ends. The CDR3 region has the DNA TGCAGTGCTTCCGACGGGGATCAGCCCCAGCATTTT. Protein sequence: CSASDGDQPQHF.

This clonotype has more than one count but fewer than ten. This chain uses TRBV6-2 or TRBV6-3 with TRBJ1-1; the D is unclear. Germline CDR1 and CDR2: MNHEY and SVGEGT. CDR3 length: 14 residues. V dropped 8 bases and J dropped 5 bases, with 18 bases sitting between them. CDR3 amino acids: CASQEEAWRTEAFF. The CDR3 region has the DNA TGTGCCAGCCAAGAGGAAGCTTGGAGAACTGAAGCTTTCTTT.

The CDR3 DNA is TGTGCCAGCAGCCAAGTTCTTGTTGAGAGCACAGATACGCAGTATTTT. This gives the protein CASSQVLVESTDTQYF. J is TRBJ2-3 and V is TRBV4-2; the D is unclear. The germline V gene has CDR1 LGHNA and CDR2 YNFKEQ. V lost 1 base, J lost 0 bases, and 11 bases lay in between. The CDR3 covers 16 residues.

This clonotype was seen a few times. The CDR3 protein is CASSDLGGIYEQYF. CDR3 DNA sequence: TGTGCCAGCAGTGACCTCGGGGGGATCTACGAGCAGTACTTC. The chain is built from TRBV6-1 and TRBJ2-7; 7 bases map to TRBD2. Germline V CDR1 and CDR2: MNHNS, SASEGT. The ends lost 3 bases at V and 3 bases at J; junction bases unmatched: 5. This CDR3 has 14 amino acids.

This clonotype was picked up a small number of times. This rearrangement joins TRBV20-1 to TRBJ1-1; D perhaps matches TRBD1 (5 bases). The germline V and J ends were trimmed by 3 bases and 1 base, with 12 bases remaining between them. The CDR3 has 14 residues. Germline V gene lookup returns CDR1 DFQATT and CDR2 SNEGSKA (reference sequence). CDR3 in amino acids: CSARGDGGNTEAFF. The CDR3 DNA follows: TGCAGTGCTAGGGGGGACGGAGGGAACACTGAAGCTTTCTTT.

This clonotype was counted ten times or more. This chain joins TRBV5-4 and TRBJ1-6, with unresolved D. Looked up from germline, CDR1 is SGHNT and CDR2 is YYREEE (reference sequence). CDR3 length equals 17 residues. Trimming left V 0 bases short and J 5 bases short, with 15 bases between. The DNA of the CDR3 is TGTGCCAGCAGCTTGGCGCAATTCAGTTCGAATAATTCACCCCTCCACTTT. It encodes CASSLAQFSSNNSPLHF.